One TCR beta chain is described in this entry. The source of the sample is a study of blood T cells in healthy people across ages. CDR1 is SGHDN and CDR2 is FVKESK in the germline V gene. This CDR3 is 16 amino acids long. With 3 bases clipped from V and 4 bases from J, the junction kept 5 bases outside the gene matches. Alongside a J-beta primer mix, a sample-barcoded 5' primer served in a second PCR lasting roughly 7 to 11 cycles. Each cDNA molecule received a tag from a template-switch adaptor that had 12 random nucleotides. Sequencing of every sample gave 2.5 million or more CDR3-containing paired-end reads. TCRdb analysed the 5' RACE reads with MiXCR anew, one entry per CDR3 protein. The sample yields a few hundred thousand distinct CDR3 sequences, 50% to 60% seen once. Every participating donor contributed about 10 milliliters of peripheral blood through a draw.

The gene calls are TRBV14 and TRBJ2-6; TRBD2 matches at 8 bases. Input material: blood. This sequence was found in a man between 60 and 75 years old in good health. This CDR3 reads CASSHYGRAGANVLTF. DNA for the CDR3: TGTGCCAGCAGCCATTACGGGAGGGCAGGGGCCAACGTCCTGACTTTC.